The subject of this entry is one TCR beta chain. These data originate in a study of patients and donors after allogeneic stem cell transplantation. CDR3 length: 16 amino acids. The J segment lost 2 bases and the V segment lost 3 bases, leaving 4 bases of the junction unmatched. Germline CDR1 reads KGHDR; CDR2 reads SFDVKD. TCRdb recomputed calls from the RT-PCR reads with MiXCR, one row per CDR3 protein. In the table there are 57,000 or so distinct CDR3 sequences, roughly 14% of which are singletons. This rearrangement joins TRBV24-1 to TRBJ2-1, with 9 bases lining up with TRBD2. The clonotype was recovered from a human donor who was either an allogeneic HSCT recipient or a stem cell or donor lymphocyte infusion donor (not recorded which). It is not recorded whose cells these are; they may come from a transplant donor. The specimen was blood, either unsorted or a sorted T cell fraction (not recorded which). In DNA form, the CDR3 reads TGTGCCACCAGTGATCAGACTAGCGGTGCCTACAATGAGCAGTTCTTC. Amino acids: CATSDQTSGAYNEQFF.